Each of the 23 T cell receptor beta chains below was sequenced from the same sample in a study of tumor-infiltrating lymphocytes in localized non-small cell lung cancer. Profiled with immunoSEQ multiplex PCR; TCRdb holds only in-frame clones, not every one. The top ten clones hold about 12% of a sample with over 10,000 clones, over 80% of them seen once. Material for sequencing was uninvolved lung tissue not adjacent to the tumor. The receptors shown here come from a human donor with non-small cell lung cancer.

The CDR3 DNA sequence: TGTGCCAGCAGCTTAACTTCGAGCGGCACAGATACGCAGTATTTT. This gives the protein CASSLTSSGTDTQYF. The chain employs TRBV7-3 and TRBJ2-3; D is undetermined. Germline lookup yields CDR1 SGHTA and CDR2 FQGTGA. The CDR3 is made up of 15 amino acids. The germline V and J ends were trimmed by 0 bases and 1 base, with 8 bases remaining between them.

This clone was counted between two and nine times. The chain carries TRBV7-2 and TRBJ1-2; TRBD1 matches at 9 bases. The germline gives CDR1 SGHTA, CDR2 FQGNSA. This CDR3 is 14 amino acids long. Trimming at V came to 5 bases and at J to 8 bases, leaving 9 bases not matched to a gene. The CDR3 is CASSTMDRGNGYTF. CDR3 sequence (DNA): TGTGCCAGCAGCACGATGGACAGGGGTAACGGCTACACCTTC.

The chain combines TRBV5-1 with TRBJ2-7; either TRBD1 or TRBD2 may fit D (5 bases each). CDR3 length equals 15 residues. Trimming cost V 4 bases and J 5 bases, with 19 bases left between them. Germline values: CDR1 SGHRS, CDR2 YFSETQ. The CDR3 loop reads CASSPSGQGVDEQYF. CDR3 nucleotides: TGCGCCAGCAGCCCGTCCGGGCAGGGAGTGGACGAGCAGTACTTC.

J is TRBJ1-1 and V is TRBV5-5; weak D call: TRBD1 (5 bases). The CDR3 is made up of 14 amino acids. Between the trimmed V and J ends, which lost 2 bases and 0 bases, there was a span of 8 bases. CDR1 and CDR2 (germline): SGHKS, YYEKEE (reference sequence). The CDR3 sequence is CASSFRGMNTEAFF. CDR3 sequence (DNA): TGTGCCAGCAGCTTCCGGGGGATGAACACTGAAGCTTTCTTT.

The chain is built from TRBV5-5 and TRBJ1-2; weak D call: TRBD1 (6 bases). V lost 3 bases and J lost 5, with 17 bases in between. Germline values: CDR1 SGHKS, CDR2 YYEKEE (reference sequence). The CDR3 extends over 15 amino acids. The CDR3 DNA follows: TGTGCCAGCAGCTGGAATGAACAGGGATCTTATGGCTACACCTTC. Translated: CASSWNEQGSYGYTF.

This clone was counted a few times. The gene calls are TRBV28 and TRBJ1-1; D not resolved. CDR1 is MDHEN, CDR2 SYDVKM, per germline. V was trimmed by 6 bases and J by 1 base, leaving 9 bases between them. The CDR3 covers 13 residues. The CDR3 loop is CASRTPGNTEAFF. The CDR3, as DNA: TGTGCCAGCAGGACGCCGGGGAACACTGAAGCTTTCTTT.

This clone was seen a handful of times. The V and J genes are TRBV15 and TRBJ2-5; weak D call: TRBD1 (5 bases). CDR1 and CDR2 from the germline V gene are LNHNV and YYDKDF (reference sequence). V lost 0 bases to trimming and J lost 5 bases, with 13 bases between them. This CDR3 region has 15 residues. CDR3 residues: CATSREIQGRETQYF. In DNA form, the CDR3 reads TGTGCCACCAGCAGAGAGATCCAGGGAAGGGAGACCCAGTACTTC.

The chain carries TRBV29-1 and TRBJ2-3, with 9 bases fitting TRBD1. Germline values: CDR1 SQVTM, CDR2 ANQGSEA. This CDR3 spans 15 amino acids. The trim removed 5 bases at V and 2 bases at J, leaving 8 bases unmatched. In nucleotides, the CDR3 is TGCAGCGTTCCACAGGGGGCCCAATTCACAGATACGCAGTATTTT. Translated, it gives CSVPQGAQFTDTQYF.

V gene TRBV25-1 combines with J gene TRBJ2-2; no clear D. The CDR3 is 14 residues long. Germline V CDR1 and CDR2: MGHDK, SYGVNS. V lost 2 bases and J lost 3, with 7 bases in between. The CDR3 bases are TGTGCCAGCAGTGAAGGGCAGGACACCGGGGAGCTGTTTTTT. Translation: CASSEGQDTGELFF.

The chain carries TRBV9 and TRBJ1-4, with D tentatively TRBD1 (6 bases). The CDR3 extends over 15 amino acids. Germline V lookup: CDR1 SGDLS, CDR2 YYNGEE. V lost 0 bases and J 7 bases, leaving 13 bases between the germline ends. DNA of the CDR3: TGTGCCAGCAGCGTAGGGACAGAAGCAGGTGAAAAACTGTTTTTT. Translating gives CASSVGTEAGEKLFF.

The chain combines TRBV5-1 with TRBJ2-3; 10 positions agree with TRBD2. The V and J ends lost 4 bases and 1 base, in that order; junction bases with no gene match: 6. The CDR3 is 16 residues long. In germline, CDR1 is SGHRS, CDR2 YFSETQ. The CDR3 reads CASSRGTSGGTDTQYF. The CDR3 nucleotides read TGCGCCAGCAGCCGAGGAACTAGCGGGGGCACAGATACGCAGTATTTT.

The chain links TRBV7-7 to TRBJ2-2; D could derive from TRBD1 or TRBD2 (5 bases each). The V and J ends lost 6 bases and 3 bases respectively, with 11 bases between them. This CDR3 comprises 14 residues. CDR1 and CDR2 (germline): SSHAT, FNYEAQ (reference sequence). The CDR3 DNA follows: TGTGCCAGCAGTGGGGACCCCTACACCGGGGAGCTGTTTTTT. This translates into CASSGDPYTGELFF. Combining the CDR3 with reference TRBV7-7 and TRBJ2-2 gives the whole variable domain GAGVSQSPRYKVTKRGQDVTLRCDPISSHATLYWYQQALGQGPEFLTYFNYEAQPDKSGLPSDRFSAERPEGSISTLTIQRTEQRDSAMYRCASSGDPYTGELFFGEGSRLTVL.

The count of this clone is one. The genes are TRBV6-1 and TRBJ2-1, with 9 bases matching TRBD2. This CDR3 has 15 residues. After removal of 7 bases from V and 5 bases from J, the junction contained 9 bases not matched to a gene. The germline V gene encodes CDR1 MNHNS and CDR2 SASEGT. The CDR3 sequence is CASNPGASGNNEQFF. In DNA form, the CDR3 reads TGTGCCAGCAACCCCGGGGCTAGCGGGAACAATGAGCAGTTCTTC.

V usage is TRBV7-8 and J usage is TRBJ2-1; TRBD1 aligns across 11 bases. J was trimmed by 4 bases and V by 4 bases; bases with no gene match: 3. Germline V gene lookup returns CDR1 SGHVS and CDR2 FQNEAQ. This CDR3 has 15 residues. The CDR3 region is CASSWGQGGYNEQFF. The CDR3 coding sequence is TGTGCCAGCAGCTGGGGACAGGGGGGGTACAATGAGCAGTTCTTC.

The J gene is TRBJ2-2, the V gene TRBV11-2; the D call may be TRBD1 or TRBD2 (6 bases each). Per the germline V gene, CDR1 is SGHAT and CDR2 is FQNNGV. This CDR3 is 15 amino acids long. Trimming pared 5 bases from V and 7 bases from J, leaving 17 bases between. CDR3 coding DNA: TGTGCCAGCAGCCTGTGGGGGGCCTCGAACGGGGAGCTGTTTTTT. It translates to CASSLWGASNGELFF.

This clone was detected once. The chain recombines TRBV5-8 with TRBJ1-4, with D unclear. The germline V gene has CDR1 SGHTS and CDR2 YDEGEE. Trimming cost V 3 bases and J 4 bases, with 13 bases left between them. The CDR3 has 15 residues. Here the CDR3 reads CASSSREGINEKLFF. CDR3 in DNA: TGTGCCAGCAGCTCCCGGGAGGGTATTAATGAAAAACTGTTTTTT.

This sequence joins TRBV6-1 and TRBJ1-1; 7 positions agree with TRBD1. CDR3 length: 15 amino acids. J was trimmed by 1 base and V by 4 bases; bases with no gene match: 6. CDR1 is MNHNS, CDR2 SASEGT, per germline. In DNA, the CDR3 is TGTGCCAGCAGTGGGAGACAGGGTACGAACACTGAAGCTTTCTTT. Translated: CASSGRQGTNTEAFF.

The V call is TRBV5-6, the J call TRBJ2-7; 8 nucleotides line up with TRBD1. The V gene's germline CDR1 is SGHDT and CDR2 YYEEEE. V shed 4 bases and J 3 bases; nucleotides not matched to a gene: 12. The CDR3 runs 16 residues. Written as DNA, the CDR3 is TGTGCCAGCAGCGACACACGACAGGGGTTGAGCTACGAGCAGTACTTC. This encodes CASSDTRQGLSYEQYF.

The V and J genes are TRBV4-1 and TRBJ1-3; weak D call: TRBD1 (5 bases). The V gene lost 0 bases and the J gene lost 3 bases, with 15 bases spanning the gap. The germline CDR1 and CDR2 sequences are MGHRA and YSYEKL. The CDR3 is 17 residues long. The CDR3 protein is CASSQDFGGTGGNTIYF. CDR3 DNA sequence: TGCGCCAGCAGCCAAGATTTTGGGGGGACCGGTGGAAACACCATATATTTT.

The CDR3 DNA reads as TGCGCCAGCAGCTCGGGACTAGCGGGGTACAACAAAGGGGATACGCAGTATTTT. The encoded protein is CASSSGLAGYNKGDTQYF. The chain uses TRBV5-1 and TRBJ2-3, with 13 positions matching TRBD2. Looked up from germline, CDR1 is SGHRS and CDR2 is YFSETQ. Trimming took 3 bases from V and 6 from J; bases not matched to a gene: 13. CDR3 size: 18 residues.

The genes are TRBV6-5 and TRBJ1-6; D not resolved. The V end was cut by 0 bases, the J end by 5 bases, with 8 bases between. Per germline, CDR1 MNHEY and CDR2 SVGAGI. The CDR3 is 15 residues long. Written as DNA, the CDR3 is TGTGCCAGCAGTTACTCGATACTGAATAATTCACCCCTCCACTTT. Translation gives CASSYSILNNSPLHF.

This sequence joins TRBV7-2 and TRBJ2-2; 9 nucleotides line up with TRBD1. The CDR3 has 14 amino acids. V was clipped by 4 bases and J by 9 bases; unmatched bases: 6. The germline V gene encodes CDR1 SGHTA and CDR2 FQGNSA. Here the CDR3 DNA reads TGTGCCAGCAGCTCGAGGACAGGGGCCAGGGAGCTGTTTTTT. This encodes CASSSRTGARELFF.

The CDR3 nucleotides are TGTGCCAGCAGCTTGGGTTATGGAGATACGCAGTATTTT. Its translation: CASSLGYGDTQYF. The chain uses TRBV5-4 and TRBJ2-3; D is unclear. Trimming removed 0 bases from V and 5 bases from J, with 7 bases in between. CDR1 and CDR2 from the germline V gene are SGHNT and YYREEE (reference sequence). This CDR3 region has 13 residues. Full variable domain (rest looked up from reference TRBV5-4 and TRBJ2-3): ETGVTQSPTHLIKTRGQQVTLRCSSQSGHNTVSWYQQALGQGPQFIFQYYREEENGRGNFPPRFSGLQFPNYSSELNVNALELDDSALYLCASSLGYGDTQYFGPGTRLTVL.